This TCR beta chain is drawn from a study of monozygotic twins with inflammatory bowel disease. Study findings and constraints: Repertoire similarity was not found to differ between concordant and discordant twins, possibly from limited power. A lone strong IBD-associated signal or clonotype found no support. In patient repertoires, differing immunosuppressive treatments may have added some variability.

Germline-derived CDR1 and CDR2 are SGHAT and FQDESV (reference sequence). This CDR3 is 15 amino acids long. In preparing each TCR library, 3,500 to 4,500 ng of total RNA was used. TCRdb reprocessed the 5' RACE reads and reports one entry per CDR3 protein, with no DNA. This repertoire comprises some 440,000 distinct CDR3 sequences; its ten largest clones make up roughly 2.3%. To note about this clonotype: Its antigen is still unknown.

The chain employs TRBV11-1 and TRBJ2-1; absent DNA, TCRdb's TRBD2 call cannot be checked. The sequence came from a human donor with ulcerative colitis or Crohn's disease, or a healthy co-twin of an affected twin (not recorded which). The sequencing input was blood. The CDR3 loop reads CASSSSGTSGSGQFF.